These T cell receptor beta chains were read from a single sample in a study of CD8+CD57+ T cells in acquired aplastic anemia. TCRdb itself ran the reads through MiXCR, one entry per CDR3 protein. This table has around 190,000 distinct CDR3 sequences, 60% to 65% appearing once. Sequences were obtained from sorted CD4+, CD8+, or CD8+CD57+ T cells (not recorded which) from PBMCs. All receptors derive from a human donor in good health. Both conserved end residues are part of each CDR3. D genes are given only for firm matches. Size values are once, few and many counts, or a class for expanded clones, and some rows have none.

>TRBD2|TRBJ2-5|.|TRBV7-6
CASSPGTSGGQETQYF
TGTGCCAGCAGTCCCGGGACTAGCGGGGGACAAGAGACCCAGTACTTC
>TRBD2|TRBJ2-5|.|TRBV28
CASRTSGNVETQYF
TGTGCCAGCAGGACTAGCGGGAATGTTGAGACCCAGTACTTC
>TRBD1|TRBJ1-2|many|TRBV9
CASSVGDSVYGYTF
TGTGCCAGCAGCGTAGGGGACAGCGTCTATGGCTACACCTTC
>.|TRBJ2-2|.|TRBV5-1
CASGTIPNTGELFF
TGCGCCAGCGGAACCATCCCGAACACCGGGGAGCTGTTCTTT
>.|TRBJ2-7|many|TRBV7-9
CASSPGYPNYEQYF
TGTGCCAGCAGCCCAGGGTACCCAAACTACGAGCAGTACTTC
>.|TRBJ2-7|many|TRBV5-6
CASSSNREQYF
TGTGCCAGCAGCTCTAATCGCGAGCAGTACTTC
>TRBD2|TRBJ2-3|many|TRBV29-1
CSGSGLELDTQYF
TGCAGCGGTTCGGGACTAGAACTAGATACGCAGTATTTT
>.|TRBJ2-7|.|TRBV29-1
CSVSGQAAYEQYF
TGCAGCGTTTCGGGGCAGGCGGCCTACGAGCAGTACTTC
>TRBD1|TRBJ1-1|many|TRBV6-1
CASSDKGDRDTEAFF
TGTGCCAGCAGTGATAAGGGGGACAGGGACACTGAAGCTTTCTTT
>.|TRBJ1-1|.|TRBV5-1
CASSAAGRNTEACF
TGCGCCAGCAGTGCGGCGGGCCGGAACACTGAAGCTTGCTTT
>TRBD2|TRBJ2-2|.|TRBV24-1
CATSDLAGEAGELFF
TGTGCCACCAGTGATTTGGCGGGAGAAGCTGGGGAGCTGTTTTTT
>.|TRBJ2-7|.|TRBV5-4
CASSWTENSYEQYF
TGTGCCAGCAGCTGGACAGAAAATTCCTACGAGCAGTACTTC
>.|TRBJ2-1|.|TRBV4-3
CASSQAPSGGSYNEQFF
TGCGCCAGCAGCCAAGCCCCTTCCGGGGGCTCCTACAATGAGCAGTTCTTC
>.|TRBJ2-5|once|TRBV29-1
CSVERGWETQYF
TGCAGCGTTGAGAGGGGGTGGGAGACCCAGTACTTC
>TRBD1|TRBJ1-1|.|TRBV25-1
CASSAQGARNTEAFF
TGTGCCAGCAGTGCTCAGGGGGCGCGGAACACTGAAGCTTTCTTT
>.|TRBJ2-5|many|TRBV24-1
CATRRGPAETQYF
TGTGCCACCCGGAGGGGTCCAGCCGAGACCCAGTACTTC
>TRBD1|TRBJ2-7|.|TRBV20-1
CSASGQGNEQYF
TGCAGTGCTAGTGGACAGGGGAACGAGCAGTACTTC
>.|TRBJ2-2|.|TRBV29-1
CSVSGTGELFF
TGCAGCGTCAGCGGAACCGGGGAGCTGTTTTTT
>.|TRBJ2-7|few|TRBV29-1
CSVIPFCASSPRARQVSSYEQYF
.
>.|TRBJ1-1|few|TRBV29-1
CSVEFGRGEAFF
TGCAGCGTTGAGTTTGGAAGGGGTGAAGCTTTCTTT
>.|TRBJ1-5|few|TRBV7-9
CASSLINQPQHF
TGTGCCAGCAGCTTAATTAATCAGCCCCAGCATTTT
>TRBD2|TRBJ2-7|.|TRBV15
CATSSQTREGPEEQYF
TGTGCCACCAGCAGTCAGACCCGGGAGGGCCCGGAAGAGCAGTACTTC
>TRBD2|TRBJ2-3|.|TRBV5-1
CASSLERESDTQYF
TGCGCCAGCAGCTTGGAGCGGGAGTCTGATACGCAGTATTTT
>TRBD1|TRBJ1-1|.|TRBV11-3
CASSSYRGRGMNTEAFF
TGTGCCAGCAGCTCTTACAGGGGACGGGGAATGAACACTGAAGCTTTCTTT
>.|TRBJ2-7|many|TRBV28
CASTPGKGYEQYF
TGTGCCAGCACCCCAGGGAAGGGATACGAGCAGTACTTC
>TRBD1|TRBJ2-1|many|TRBV7-8
CASSPTGHEQFF
TGTGCCAGCAGCCCGACAGGGCATGAGCAGTTCTTC
>.|TRBJ2-3|many|TRBV5-8
CASSSSADTQYF
TGTGCCAGCAGCTCGAGCGCAGATACGCAGTATTTT
>.|TRBJ2-7|.|TRBV7-9
CASSSQLTYEQYF
TGTGCCAGCAGCTCGCAGCTTACCTACGAGCAGTACTTC
>.|TRBJ1-2|.|TRBV7-2
CASSLAMVGGYTF
TGTGCCAGCAGCTTAGCAATGGTAGGGGGCTACACCTTC
>.|TRBJ1-3|many|TRBV7-9
CASRGHGSGNTIYF
TGTGCCAGCAGAGGACACGGCTCTGGAAACACCATATATTTT
>TRBD1|TRBJ2-2|.|TRBV4-2
CASSHLTGSWELFF
TGTGCCAGCAGCCACTTGACAGGGTCCTGGGAGCTGTTTTTT
>TRBD1|TRBJ1-4|.|TRBV27
CASTGQGAREKLFF
TGTGCCAGCACGGGACAGGGGGCGAGAGAAAAACTGTTTTTT
>.|TRBJ2-7|.|TRBV15
CATSRVVGSGSYEQYF
TGTGCCACCAGCAGAGTGGTCGGAAGCGGCTCCTACGAGCAGTACTTC
>TRBD2|TRBJ2-3|.|TRBV7-2
CAMAAGGRDTQYF
TGTGCCATGGCAGCGGGAGGAAGAGATACGCAGTATTTT
>.|TRBJ1-5|many|TRBV7-8
CASSLNRGSNQPQHF
TGTGCCAGCAGCTTAAATCGAGGGAGTAATCAGCCCCAGCATTTT
>TRBD1|TRBJ1-6|once|TRBV18
CASSPSRDRVNSPLHF
TGTGCCAGCTCACCTTCCCGGGACAGGGTTAATTCACCCCTCCACTTT
>.|TRBJ1-5|.|TRBV7-3
CASSLTRNQPQHF
TGTGCCAGCAGCTTAACACGGAATCAGCCCCAGCATTTT
>TRBD2|TRBJ2-1|.|TRBV27
CASSPGTTNNEQFF
TGTGCCAGCAGCCCCGGGACTACCAACAATGAGCAGTTCTTC
>TRBD1|TRBJ2-1|.|TRBV6-4
CASSKGQGGPYSYNEQFF
TGTGCCAGCAGTAAAGGACAGGGGGGGCCATACTCCTACAATGAGCAGTTCTTC
>.|TRBJ1-1|many|TRBV10-1
CASSESSQENTEAFF
TGCGCCAGCAGTGAGTCGAGTCAGGAGAACACTGAAGCTTTCTTT
>TRBD2|TRBJ2-1|.|TRBV10-3
CASQTSGVSNEQFF
TGTGCCAGCCAGACTAGCGGGGTAAGCAATGAGCAGTTCTTC
>TRBD1|TRBJ1-1|many|TRBV2
CASGGTGGNTEAFF
TGTGCCAGCGGTGGGACAGGGGGGAACACTGAAGCTTTCTTT
>.|TRBJ1-2|many|TRBV5-1
CASSLNGRYGYTF
TGCGCCAGCAGCTTGAACGGGCGTTATGGCTACACCTTC
>TRBD1|TRBJ2-5|many|TRBV30
CAAQGAEVTQYF
TGTGCCGCACAGGGGGCTGAGGTGACCCAGTACTTC
>.|TRBJ2-5|.|TRBV15
CATSRADRYQETQYF
TGTGCCACCAGCAGAGCTGACAGGTACCAAGAGACCCAGTACTTC
>.|TRBJ2-7|few|TRBV7-9
CAGGPDATYEQYF
TGTGCCGGGGGCCCAGACGCAACCTACGAGCAGTACTTC
>TRBD2|TRBJ2-5|few|TRBV4-2
CASSQGGGQGETQYF
TGTGCCAGCAGCCAAGGCGGGGGGCAGGGAGAGACCCAGTACTTC
>.|TRBJ1-2|.|TRBV2
CASSGEVYGYTF
TGTGCCAGCAGTGGAGAGGTGTATGGCTACACCTTC
>.|TRBJ1-2|.|TRBV20-1
CSAEQGLAGFF
TGCAGTGCTGAACAGGGACTAGCGGGCTTCTTC
>.|TRBJ1-2|.|TRBV20-1
CSATEGYGYTF
TGCAGTGCTACAGAGGGCTATGGCTACACCTTC
>TRBD1|TRBJ1-6|few|TRBV20-1
CSARRGQGTSPLHF
TGCAGTGCTAGGAGGGGACAGGGAACTTCACCCCTCCACTTT
>.|TRBJ2-3|.|TRBV4-1
CASSQEQTDAQYF
TGCGCCAGCAGCCAAGAACAGACAGATGCGCAGTATTTT
>TRBD2|TRBJ2-7|many|TRBV15
CATSTAGVGSYEQYF
TGTGCCACCAGTACGGCGGGAGTTGGGTCCTACGAGCAGTACTTC
>.|TRBJ1-1|.|TRBV20-1
CSARDGMNTEAFF
TGCAGTGCTAGGGACGGAATGAACACTGAAGCTTTCTTT